In its sample, the clone carrying this TCR beta chain was seen many times. The V and J ends lost 4 bases and 1 base respectively, with 9 bases between them. The CDR3 runs 13 residues. Germline loops: CDR1 DFQATT, CDR2 SNEGSKA (reference sequence). Each CDR3 protein gets one entry after TCRdb re-called the 5' RACE reads with MiXCR. Here the sample spans about 29,000 distinct CDR3 sequences, approximately 5.2% being singletons. This sample is drawn from a study of early T cells in non-severe SARS-CoV-2 infection. What was sequenced was whole blood. This clonotype was obtained from an adult who was a healthcare worker with PCR-confirmed SARS-CoV-2 infection or an uninfected control (not recorded which). The V gene is TRBV20-1, the J gene TRBJ2-3; D not certain. The CDR3: CSAISERTDTQYF. For the CDR3, the DNA is TGCAGTGCTATATCCGAACGCACAGATACGCAGTATTTT.